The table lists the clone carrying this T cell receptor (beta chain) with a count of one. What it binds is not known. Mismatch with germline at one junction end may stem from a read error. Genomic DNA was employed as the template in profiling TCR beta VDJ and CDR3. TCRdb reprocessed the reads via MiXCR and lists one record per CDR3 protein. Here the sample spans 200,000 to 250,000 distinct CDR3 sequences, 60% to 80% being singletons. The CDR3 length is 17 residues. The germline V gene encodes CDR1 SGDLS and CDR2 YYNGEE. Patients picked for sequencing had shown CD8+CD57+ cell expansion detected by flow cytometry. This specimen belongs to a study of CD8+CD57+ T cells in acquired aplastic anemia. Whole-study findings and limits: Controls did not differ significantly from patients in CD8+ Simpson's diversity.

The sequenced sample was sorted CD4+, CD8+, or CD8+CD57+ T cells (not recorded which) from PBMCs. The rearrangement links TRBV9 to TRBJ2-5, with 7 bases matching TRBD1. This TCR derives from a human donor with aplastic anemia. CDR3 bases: TGTGCCAGCAGCGTAGGAGACAGGGTGCAGGCACCAGAGACCCATTACTTC. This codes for CASSVGDRVQAPETHYF.